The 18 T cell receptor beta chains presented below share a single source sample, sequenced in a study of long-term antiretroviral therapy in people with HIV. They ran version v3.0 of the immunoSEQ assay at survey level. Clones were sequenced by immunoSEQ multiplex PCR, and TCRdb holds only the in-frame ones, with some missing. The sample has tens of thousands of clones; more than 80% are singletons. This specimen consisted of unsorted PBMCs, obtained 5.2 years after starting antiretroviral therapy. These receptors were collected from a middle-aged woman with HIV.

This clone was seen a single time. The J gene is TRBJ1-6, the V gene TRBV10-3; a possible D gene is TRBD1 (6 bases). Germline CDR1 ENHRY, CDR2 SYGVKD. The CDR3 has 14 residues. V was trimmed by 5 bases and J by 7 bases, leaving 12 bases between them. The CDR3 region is CAISPTGLNSPLHF. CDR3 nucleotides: TGTGCCATCAGTCCTACAGGGTTAAATTCACCCCTCCACTTT.

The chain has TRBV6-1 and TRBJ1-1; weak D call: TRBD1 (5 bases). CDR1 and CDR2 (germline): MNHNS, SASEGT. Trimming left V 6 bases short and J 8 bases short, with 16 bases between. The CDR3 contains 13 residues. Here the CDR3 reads CASSPRAGDEAFF. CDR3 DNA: TGTGCCAGCAGCCCAAGGGCGGGGGACGAAGCTTTCTTT.

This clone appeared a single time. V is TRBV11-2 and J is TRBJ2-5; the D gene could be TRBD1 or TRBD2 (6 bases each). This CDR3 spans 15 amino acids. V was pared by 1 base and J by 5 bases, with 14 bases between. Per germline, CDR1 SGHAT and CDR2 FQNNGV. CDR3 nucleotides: TGTGCCAGCAGCTTAGTAGGGGGGCAATATGAGACCCAGTACTTC. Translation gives CASSLVGGQYETQYF.

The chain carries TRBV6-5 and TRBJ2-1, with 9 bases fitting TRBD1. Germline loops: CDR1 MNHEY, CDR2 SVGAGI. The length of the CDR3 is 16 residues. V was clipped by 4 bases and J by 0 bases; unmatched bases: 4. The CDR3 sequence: CASSSGQGSSYNEQFF. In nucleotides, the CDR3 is TGTGCCAGCAGTTCAGGACAGGGGAGCTCCTACAATGAGCAGTTCTTC.

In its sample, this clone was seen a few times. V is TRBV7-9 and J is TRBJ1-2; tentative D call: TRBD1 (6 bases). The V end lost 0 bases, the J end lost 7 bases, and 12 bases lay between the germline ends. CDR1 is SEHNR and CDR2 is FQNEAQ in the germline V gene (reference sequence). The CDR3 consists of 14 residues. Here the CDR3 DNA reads TGTGCCAGCAGCTTAGCGCAGGGGACGGCTGGCTACACCTTC. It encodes CASSLAQGTAGYTF.

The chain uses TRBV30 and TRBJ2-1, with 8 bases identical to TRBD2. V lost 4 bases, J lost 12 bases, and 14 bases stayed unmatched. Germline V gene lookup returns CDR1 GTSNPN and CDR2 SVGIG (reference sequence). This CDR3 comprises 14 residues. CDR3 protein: CAWNLAGGASGQFF. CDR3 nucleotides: TGTGCCTGGAATCTAGCGGGCGGTGCGAGCGGGCAGTTCTTC.

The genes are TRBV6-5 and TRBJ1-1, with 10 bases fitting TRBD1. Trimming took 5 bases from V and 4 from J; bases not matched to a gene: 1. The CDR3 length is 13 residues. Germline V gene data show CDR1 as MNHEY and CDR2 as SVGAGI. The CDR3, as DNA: TGTGCCAGCAGTCGGACAGGGGGCACTGAAGCTTTCTTT. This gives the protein CASSRTGGTEAFF.

CDR3 protein: CASTVLSGGYYGYTF. The CDR3 DNA reads TGTGCCAGCACCGTCCTGTCCGGGGGGTACTATGGCTACACCTTC. The V call is TRBV11-2, the J call TRBJ1-2; TRBD1 might be the D (5 bases). This CDR3 spans 15 amino acids. V lost 7 bases and J lost 3, with 18 bases in between. Germline V gene data show CDR1 as SGHAT and CDR2 as FQNNGV.

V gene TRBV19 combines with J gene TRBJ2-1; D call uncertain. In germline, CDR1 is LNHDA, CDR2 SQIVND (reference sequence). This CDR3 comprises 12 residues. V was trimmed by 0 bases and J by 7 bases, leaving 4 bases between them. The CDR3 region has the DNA TGTGCCAGTAGTATAGAGGGTAATGAGCAGTTCTTC. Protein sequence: CASSIEGNEQFF.

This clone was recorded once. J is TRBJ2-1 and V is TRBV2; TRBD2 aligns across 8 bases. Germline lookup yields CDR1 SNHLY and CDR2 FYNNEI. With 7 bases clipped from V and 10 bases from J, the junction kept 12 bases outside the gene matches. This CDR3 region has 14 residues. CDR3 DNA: TGTGCCAGCAATGCGGGGACTAGGAGGGGCGAGCAGTTCTTC. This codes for CASNAGTRRGEQFF.

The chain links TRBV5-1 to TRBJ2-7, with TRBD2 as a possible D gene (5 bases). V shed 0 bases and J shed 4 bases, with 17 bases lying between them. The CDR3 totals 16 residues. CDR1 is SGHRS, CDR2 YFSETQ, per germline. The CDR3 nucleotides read TGCGCCAGCAGCTTGGAATGGCAGCCCCGAGGGTACGAGCAGTACTTC. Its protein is CASSLEWQPRGYEQYF.

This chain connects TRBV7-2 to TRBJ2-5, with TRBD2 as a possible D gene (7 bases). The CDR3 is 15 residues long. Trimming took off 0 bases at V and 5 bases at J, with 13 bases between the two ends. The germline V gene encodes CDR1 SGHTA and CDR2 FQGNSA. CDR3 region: CASSLAGGREETQYF. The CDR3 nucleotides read TGTGCCAGCAGCTTAGCGGGGGGGCGCGAGGAGACCCAGTACTTC.

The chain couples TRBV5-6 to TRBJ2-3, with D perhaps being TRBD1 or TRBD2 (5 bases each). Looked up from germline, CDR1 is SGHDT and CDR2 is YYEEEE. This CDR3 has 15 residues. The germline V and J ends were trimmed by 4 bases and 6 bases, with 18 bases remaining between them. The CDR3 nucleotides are TGTGCCAGCAGCAAACCGGGACCCTCGCCGGATACGCAGTATTTT. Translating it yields CASSKPGPSPDTQYF.

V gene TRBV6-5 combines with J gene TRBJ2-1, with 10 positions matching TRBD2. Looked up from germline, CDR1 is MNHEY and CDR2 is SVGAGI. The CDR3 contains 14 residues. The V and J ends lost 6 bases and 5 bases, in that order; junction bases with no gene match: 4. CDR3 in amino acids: CASSTGLADNEQFF. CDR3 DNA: TGTGCCAGCAGCACCGGACTAGCGGACAATGAGCAGTTCTTC.

The CDR3 spells CASTGGSGANVLTF. The CDR3 region has the DNA TGTGCCAGCACAGGGGGCTCTGGGGCCAACGTCCTGACTTTC. This chain uses TRBV11-3 with TRBJ2-6; 7 nucleotides agree with TRBD1. After removal of 7 bases from V and 0 bases from J, the junction contained 0 bases not matched to a gene. The CDR3 extends over 14 amino acids. Germline values: CDR1 SGHNT, CDR2 YENEEA.

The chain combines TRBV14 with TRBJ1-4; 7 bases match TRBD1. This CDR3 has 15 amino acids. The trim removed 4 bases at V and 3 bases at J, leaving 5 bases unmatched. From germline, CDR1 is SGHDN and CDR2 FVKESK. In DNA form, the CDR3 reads TGTGCCAGCAGCCCGACCGGGACAGCTAATGAAAAACTGTTTTTT. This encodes CASSPTGTANEKLFF.

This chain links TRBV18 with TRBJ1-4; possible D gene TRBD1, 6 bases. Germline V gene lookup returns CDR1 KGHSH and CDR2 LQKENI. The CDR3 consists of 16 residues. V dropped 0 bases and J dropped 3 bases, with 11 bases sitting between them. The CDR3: CASSPPLGAANEKLFF. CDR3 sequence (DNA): TGTGCCAGCTCACCACCTCTGGGGGCGGCTAATGAAAAACTGTTTTTT.

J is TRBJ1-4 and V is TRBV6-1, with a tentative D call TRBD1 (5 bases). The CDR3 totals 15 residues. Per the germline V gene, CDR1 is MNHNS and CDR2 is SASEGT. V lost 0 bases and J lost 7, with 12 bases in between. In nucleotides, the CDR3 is TGTGCCAGCAGTGAAGCGCCAGGGTCACGTGAAAAACTGTTTTTT. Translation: CASSEAPGSREKLFF.